Following are 32 T cell receptor beta chains from one sample sequenced in a study of shared clonotypes between healthy human individuals. Clones were read by immunoSEQ multiplex PCR, and TCRdb kept only the in-frame ones, dropping some. Here the sample spans around 2.3 million clones, about 94% being singletons. Sequenced: naive CD4+ T cells sorted from blood. As for subset: CD45RA+ positively selected. These receptors all stem from a man in his late teens or twenties in good health.

Notes on this clone: Other nucleotide sequences from this sample produce the same CDR3. The gene calls are TRBV2 and TRBJ1-2; D gene uncertain. The CDR3 spans 11 residues. Germline CDR1 SNHLY, CDR2 FYNNEI. V gave up 6 bases and J gave up 4 bases, with 6 bases separating them. The CDR3 region is CASRKGYGYTF. The CDR3 DNA reads TGTGCCAGCAGGAAGGGCTATGGCTACACCTTC.

This sequence joins TRBV5-1 and TRBJ2-7, with 11 bases identical to TRBD2. CDR1 SGHRS and CDR2 YFSETQ come from the germline V gene. After removal of 1 base from V and 3 bases from J, the junction contained 3 bases not matched to a gene. The CDR3 runs 15 residues. In DNA form, the CDR3 reads TGCGCCAGCAGCTTGATGACTAGCGGGATCTACGAGCAGTACTTC. Translating it yields CASSLMTSGIYEQYF.

This sequence joins TRBV6-4 and TRBJ1-6, with a possible D match to TRBD1 (6 bases). Germline CDR1 reads MRHNA; CDR2 reads SNTAGT. The CDR3 runs 18 residues. V was clipped by 6 bases and J by 9 bases, with 27 bases between them. The CDR3 loop is CASRANPRHRDISSPLHF. Written as DNA, the CDR3 is TGTGCCAGCAGAGCCAACCCCCGTCACCGGGACATTAGTTCACCCCTCCACTTT.

This rearrangement joins TRBV6-5 to TRBJ2-7, with 9 bases identical to TRBD1. The length of the CDR3 is 16 residues. The V and J ends lost 0 bases and 3 bases, in that order; junction bases with no gene match: 6. Germline lookup yields CDR1 MNHEY and CDR2 SVGAGI. The CDR3 sequence is CASSYSTTGQGYEQYF. The CDR3 region has the DNA TGTGCCAGCAGTTACTCTACTACGGGACAGGGCTACGAGCAGTACTTC.

The rearrangement joins TRBV4-3 to TRBJ2-2; D gene unclear. Trimming shortened V by 1 base and J by 6 bases, and 9 bases separated the two germline ends. Per germline, CDR1 LGHNA and CDR2 YSLEER. There are 14 residues in the CDR3. CDR3 region: CASSQVGRAGELFF. CDR3 sequence (DNA): TGCGCCAGCAGCCAAGTCGGCCGTGCCGGGGAGCTGTTTTTT.

The V and J genes are TRBV5-6 and TRBJ2-3; no definite D call. CDR1 and CDR2 from the germline V gene are SGHDT and YYEEEE. CDR3 length: 12 amino acids. Trimming cost V 6 bases and J 2 bases, with 7 bases left between them. The CDR3 DNA reads TGTGCCAGCACCCCACTCACAGATACGCAGTATTTT. This codes for CASTPLTDTQYF.

J is TRBJ1-5 and V is TRBV7-6; 7 bases agree with TRBD1. Trimming at V came to 4 bases and at J to 5 bases, leaving 5 bases not matched to a gene. Germline CDR1 and CDR2: SGHVS and FNYEAQ. This CDR3 has 14 residues. The CDR3 reads CASSSGTVDQPQHF. In DNA, the CDR3 is TGTGCCAGCAGCTCCGGGACAGTTGATCAGCCCCAGCATTTT. Based on the CDR3 plus reference TRBV7-6 and TRBJ1-5, the full variable domain is GAGVSQSPRYKVTKRGQDVALRCDPISGHVSLYWYRQALGQGPEFLTYFNYEAQQDKSGLPNDRFSAERPEGSISTLTIQRTEQRDSAMYRCASSSGTVDQPQHFGDGTRLSIL.

This CDR3 reads CASSDLGGSYTGELFF. The CDR3 nucleotides are TGTGCCAGCAGTGATCTCGGGGGCAGTTACACCGGGGAGCTGTTTTTT. The gene calls are TRBV6-1 and TRBJ2-2; either TRBD1 or TRBD2 may supply D (6 bases each). CDR1 MNHNS and CDR2 SASEGT come from the germline V gene. The CDR3 covers 16 residues. Trimming stripped 3 bases from V and 3 bases from J, with 14 bases between.

V usage is TRBV6-5 and J usage is TRBJ1-2; possible D gene TRBD1, 6 bases. Germline-derived CDR1 and CDR2 are MNHEY and SVGAGI. The CDR3 spans 14 residues. Trimming removed 5 bases at V and 4 bases at J, with 14 bases between. The CDR3 sequence is CASSPRTAGYGYTF. The CDR3 nucleotides are TGTGCCAGCAGTCCAAGGACAGCTGGCTATGGCTACACCTTC.

The gene calls are TRBV27 and TRBJ2-7, with D perhaps matching TRBD2 (6 bases). CDR3 length: 13 residues. Trimming pared 6 bases from V and 3 bases from J, leaving 12 bases between. The germline V gene has CDR1 MNHEY and CDR2 SMNVEV (reference sequence). CDR3 bases: TGTGCCAGCAGGTTAGCGGAAAACTACGAGCAGTACTTC. It codes for CASRLAENYEQYF.

The chain recombines TRBV5-1 with TRBJ1-1; 8 bases map to TRBD1. CDR3 length: 15 residues. CDR1 SGHRS and CDR2 YFSETQ come from the germline V gene. V lost 0 bases, J lost 10 bases, and 11 bases stayed unmatched. DNA for the CDR3: TGCGCCAGCAGCTTGGGTGGCAGGGGGCTGTTTGGAGCTTTCTTT. Its protein product is CASSLGGRGLFGAFF.

Regarding this clone: Different DNA sequences within this sample yield the same CDR3. The chain recombines TRBV30 with TRBJ2-5; D is undetermined. Germline CDR1 GTSNPN, CDR2 SVGIG (reference sequence). The CDR3 runs to 13 residues. With 2 bases removed from V and 2 bases from J, the gap between germline ends came to 9 bases. CDR3 residues: CAWSPRLQETQYF. DNA for the CDR3: TGTGCCTGGAGTCCTAGACTGCAAGAGACCCAGTACTTC.

This sequence joins TRBV12-5 and TRBJ2-5; 7 positions agree with TRBD1. The V gene end was trimmed by 4 bases and the J gene end by 2 bases; junction bases not matched to a gene: 7. The CDR3 sequence is 15 residues long. Germline CDR1 LGHNT, CDR2 FRNRAP. The CDR3 DNA follows: TGTGCTAGTGGTTATCCCACAGGGGTACAAGAGACCCAGTACTTC. Amino acids: CASGYPTGVQETQYF.

V gene TRBV6-5 combines with J gene TRBJ2-7; 10 bases are a match to TRBD1. J lost 3 bases, V lost 7 bases, and 6 bases had no gene match. From germline, CDR1 is MNHEY and CDR2 SVGAGI. CDR3 length: 14 amino acids. CDR3 sequence reads: CASTRGTGDYEQYF. In nucleotides, the CDR3 is TGTGCCAGCACCAGGGGGACAGGGGACTACGAGCAGTACTTC.

This sequence joins TRBV2 and TRBJ2-7, with D uncertain. V lost 2 bases, J lost 2 bases, and 10 bases lay in between. CDR1 and CDR2 from the germline V gene are SNHLY and FYNNEI. This CDR3 comprises 14 residues. In DNA form, the CDR3 reads TGTGCCAGCAGTGAAAATGCCAGCACCTACGAGCAGTACTTC. Translation: CASSENASTYEQYF.

As concerns this clone: The sample holds other DNA sequences that translate to the same CDR3. V and J are TRBV7-2 and TRBJ1-1; no definite D call. CDR1 is SGHTA and CDR2 is FQGNSA in the germline V gene. CDR3 length equals 13 residues. V dropped 3 bases and J dropped 0 bases, with 5 bases sitting between them. This CDR3 is CASSLGMNTEAFF. Written as DNA, the CDR3 is TGTGCCAGCAGCTTGGGAATGAACACTGAAGCTTTCTTT.

The chain couples TRBV5-1 to TRBJ2-5; D call uncertain. The J call may be incorrect, as the DNA end agrees better with TRBJ2-7. Germline V gene sequence: CDR1 SGHRS, CDR2 YFSETQ. The CDR3 sequence is 12 residues long. Here the CDR3 reads CASSLHYYEQYF. In DNA form, the CDR3 reads TGCGCCAGCAGCTTACACTATTACGAGCAGTACTTC.

For this clone: Within the sample, other DNA sequences also encode this same CDR3. The chain links TRBV18 to TRBJ2-7; 7 bases are shared with TRBD2. Germline loops: CDR1 KGHSH, CDR2 LQKENI. The junction had 5 bases not matched to a gene; V was cut back by 3 bases and J by 0 bases. This CDR3 region has 15 residues. In DNA, the CDR3 is TGTGCCAGCTCACCCGGAGCGGGAAGCTCCTACGAGCAGTACTTC. Translation gives CASSPGAGSSYEQYF.

The chain recombines TRBV27 with TRBJ1-1; 10 positions match TRBD1. CDR3 size: 16 residues. V lost 5 bases to trimming and J lost 3 bases; unmatched junction nucleotides: 9. The germline CDR1 and CDR2 sequences are MNHEY and SMNVEV (reference sequence). CDR3 DNA: TGTGCCAGCAGTCCCGACAGGGGGCGGTACGACACTGAAGCTTTCTTT. It is translated as CASSPDRGRYDTEAFF.

The CDR3 spells CASGVAGPSYEQYF. For the CDR3, the DNA is TGCGCCAGCGGGGTGGCAGGGCCCTCCTACGAGCAGTACTTC. V is TRBV5-1 and J is TRBJ2-7; D is possibly TRBD1 (5 bases). The V end was cut by 7 bases, the J end by 0 bases, with 14 bases between. The V gene's germline CDR1 is SGHRS and CDR2 YFSETQ. The length of the CDR3 is 14 residues.

Notes on this clone: Other nucleotide sequences from this sample produce the same CDR3. The chain has TRBV5-1 and TRBJ1-2; D call uncertain. CDR3 length equals 12 residues. Trimming pared 3 bases from V and 1 base from J, leaving 4 bases between. The germline CDR1 and CDR2 sequences are SGHRS and YFSETQ. DNA for the CDR3: TGCGCCAGCAGCTGGGATAACTATGGCTACACCTTC. This translates into CASSWDNYGYTF.

The gene calls are TRBV9 and TRBJ1-2; 8 bases are a match to TRBD1. This CDR3 has 13 residues. The J segment lost 7 bases and the V segment lost 4 bases, leaving 6 bases of the junction unmatched. CDR1 SGDLS and CDR2 YYNGEE come from the germline V gene. This CDR3 reads CASSNRQGFGYTF. Written as DNA, the CDR3 is TGTGCCAGCAGCAACCGACAGGGGTTTGGCTACACCTTC.

This clone was detected a few times. Different DNA sequences within this sample yield the same CDR3. The chain carries TRBV5-1 and TRBJ2-7; 9 positions match TRBD1. The V gene's germline CDR1 is SGHRS and CDR2 YFSETQ. J lost 0 bases, V lost 4 bases, and 2 bases had no gene match. The CDR3 extends over 14 amino acids. The CDR3 DNA follows: TGCGCCAGCAGCCCGACAGGGGGCTCCTACGAGCAGTACTTC. It yields the protein CASSPTGGSYEQYF.

This CDR3 reads CASSLGAFNTEAFF. CDR3 coding DNA: TGTGCCAGCAGCTTGGGGGCCTTCAACACTGAAGCTTTCTTT. The chain has TRBV5-4 and TRBJ1-1; no clear D gene. This CDR3 has 14 residues. In germline, CDR1 is SGHNT, CDR2 YYREEE (reference sequence). V shed 0 bases and J shed 2 bases, with 8 bases lying between them.

This chain connects TRBV6-5 to TRBJ2-3, with D possibly matching TRBD2 (7 bases). The length of the CDR3 is 15 residues. The germline V gene has CDR1 MNHEY and CDR2 SVGAGI. Trimming took off 5 bases at V and 1 base at J, with 13 bases between the two ends. The CDR3 region is CASSMGGLRTDTQYF. CDR3 coding DNA: TGTGCCAGCAGTATGGGGGGGCTGCGCACAGATACGCAGTATTTT.

The rearrangement links TRBV18 to TRBJ2-5, with 8 bases lining up with TRBD2. The junction had 10 bases not matched to a gene; V was cut back by 3 bases and J by 4 bases. There are 16 residues in the CDR3. Germline V gene data show CDR1 as KGHSH and CDR2 as LQKENI. The CDR3 protein is CASSPNSGNKGETQYF. The CDR3 DNA reads as TGTGCCAGCTCACCTAATAGCGGGAACAAGGGAGAGACCCAGTACTTC.

V and J are TRBV4-1 and TRBJ2-3; TRBD2 matches 9 bases. V lost 1 base to trimming and J lost 5 bases; unmatched junction nucleotides: 10. The germline V gene has CDR1 MGHRA and CDR2 YSYEKL. The CDR3 sequence is 17 residues long. The CDR3 region is CASSQVDSGRVVDTQYF. The CDR3 coding sequence is TGCGCCAGCAGCCAAGTCGATAGCGGGAGAGTAGTAGATACGCAGTATTTT.

This clone has just one count. V and J are TRBV5-4 and TRBJ2-1; D perhaps matches TRBD2 (6 bases). Germline loops: CDR1 SGHNT, CDR2 YYREEE (reference sequence). Trimming pared 4 bases from V and 4 bases from J, leaving 12 bases between. The CDR3 consists of 14 residues. The CDR3 sequence is CASSVPGTYNEQFF. The CDR3 DNA sequence: TGTGCCAGCAGCGTGCCCGGGACTTACAATGAGCAGTTCTTC.

This chain connects TRBV6-4 to TRBJ2-7; 14 positions agree with TRBD2. CDR3 length: 17 residues. Germline V gene lookup returns CDR1 MRHNA and CDR2 SNTAGT. V shed 4 bases, J shed 2 bases, and the junction held 7 bases outside the gene matches. The CDR3 sequence is CASSAGTSGSWTYEQYF. The CDR3 nucleotides are TGTGCCAGCAGTGCCGGGACTAGCGGGAGTTGGACCTACGAGCAGTACTTC.

This clone was picked up a small number of times. This chain joins TRBV6-5 and TRBJ1-1, with D maybe TRBD1 (5 bases). Germline V gene sequence: CDR1 MNHEY, CDR2 SVGAGI. Trimming took 5 bases from V and 0 from J, leaving 10 bases between them. This CDR3 comprises 14 residues. The CDR3 reads CASSKTVMNTEAFF. DNA for the CDR3: TGTGCCAGCAGTAAGACAGTCATGAACACTGAAGCTTTCTTT.

J is TRBJ1-4 and V is TRBV6-5; possible D gene TRBD1, 5 bases. CDR3 length equals 12 residues. Germline loops: CDR1 MNHEY, CDR2 SVGAGI. V lost 8 bases and J 7 bases, leaving 11 bases between the germline ends. CDR3 in amino acids: CASSTGGEKLFF. The CDR3 DNA reads TGTGCCAGCTCGACGGGGGGTGAAAAACTGTTTTTT.

CDR3 region: CASSESTGSVDTQYF. The DNA for the CDR3 is TGTGCCAGCTCAGAATCGACAGGGAGTGTGGATACGCAGTATTTT. The J gene is TRBJ2-3, the V gene TRBV18, with 7 bases fitting TRBD1. This CDR3 contains 15 residues. The V segment lost 5 bases and the J segment 6 bases; nucleotides outside the gene matches: 11. The germline V gene encodes CDR1 KGHSH and CDR2 LQKENI.